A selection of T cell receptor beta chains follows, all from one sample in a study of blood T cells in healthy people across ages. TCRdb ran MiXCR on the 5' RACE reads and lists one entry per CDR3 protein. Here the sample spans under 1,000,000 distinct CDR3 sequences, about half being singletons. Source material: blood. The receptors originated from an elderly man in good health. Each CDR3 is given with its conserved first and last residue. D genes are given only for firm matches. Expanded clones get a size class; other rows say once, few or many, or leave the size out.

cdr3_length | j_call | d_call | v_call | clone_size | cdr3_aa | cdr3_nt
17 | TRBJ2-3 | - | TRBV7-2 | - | CASSLASTGESTDTQYF | TGTGCCAGCAGCTTAGCGTCGACGGGCGAGAGCACAGATACGCAGTATTTT
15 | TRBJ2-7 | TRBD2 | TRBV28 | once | CASSFRQAGVDEQYF | TGTGCCAGCAGTTTCAGGCAAGCGGGAGTAGACGAGCAGTACTTC
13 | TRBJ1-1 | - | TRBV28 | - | CASSLWRETEAFF | TGTGCCAGCAGTTTATGGAGAGAAACTGAAGCTTTCTTT
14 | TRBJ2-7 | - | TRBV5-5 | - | CASSLRRLSYEQYF | TGTGCCAGCAGCTTGAGGAGACTTTCCTACGAGCAGTACTTC
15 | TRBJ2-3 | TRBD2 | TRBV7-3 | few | CASSSGGRRTDTQYF | TGTGCCAGCAGCTCGGGCGGGAGGAGGACAGATACGCAGTATTTT
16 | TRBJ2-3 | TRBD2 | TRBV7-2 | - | CASSSRPAGATDTQYF | TGTGCCAGCAGCTCCCGACCAGCGGGAGCGACAGATACGCAGTATTTT
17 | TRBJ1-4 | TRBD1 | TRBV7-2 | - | CASSRDRVWGTNEKLFF | TGTGCCAGCAGCCGAGACAGGGTTTGGGGTACTAATGAAAAACTGTTTTTT
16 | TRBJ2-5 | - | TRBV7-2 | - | CASSPSQWGGGETQYF | TGTGCCAGCAGCCCATCACAGTGGGGGGGCGGAGAGACCCAGTACTTC
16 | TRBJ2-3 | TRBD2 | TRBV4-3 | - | CASSQGIGTSGGTQYF | TGCGCCAGCAGCCAAGGGATTGGGACTAGCGGGGGCACGCAGTATTTT
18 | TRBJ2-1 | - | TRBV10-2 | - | CASRTGTVPSGLYNEQFF | TGCGCCAGCAGAACCGGGACAGTACCTAGCGGGCTCTACAATGAGCAGTTCTTC
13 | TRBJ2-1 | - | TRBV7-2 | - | CASSLDNYKGEFF | TGTGCCAGCAGCTTAGACAACTATAAGGGGGAGTTCTTC
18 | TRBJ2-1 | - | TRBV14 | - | CASSQDLVSHISYNEQFF | TGTGCCAGCAGCCAAGATTTGGTTAGCCACATCTCCTACAATGAGCAGTTCTTC
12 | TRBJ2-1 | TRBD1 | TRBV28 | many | CASSEGGSEQFF | TGTGCCAGCAGTGAAGGGGGCAGTGAGCAGTTCTTC
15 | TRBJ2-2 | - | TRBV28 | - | CASRGASANTGELFF | TGTGCCAGCAGGGGAGCATCCGCGAACACCGGGGAGCTGTTTTTT